The 26 T cell receptor beta chains presented below share a single source sample, sequenced in a study of blood T cell repertoires in COVID-19. Using immunoSEQ multiplex PCR, the repertoire was profiled, and TCRdb retains in-frame clones only, with some absent. The sample lists tens of thousands of clones, 81% occurring once. Source material: peripheral blood. The receptors come from a man at least 80 years old with COVID-19, enrolled during active disease.

This clone was recorded only once. The CDR3 protein is CASSYIQGHQPQHF. As DNA, the CDR3 is TGTGCCAGCAGTTACATACAGGGGCACCAGCCCCAGCATTTT. V is TRBV6-5 and J is TRBJ1-5, with 7 bases identical to TRBD1. The CDR3 length is 14 residues. Per germline, CDR1 MNHEY and CDR2 SVGAGI. With 2 bases clipped from V and 7 bases from J, the junction kept 5 bases outside the gene matches.

This clone has just a few counts. The gene calls are TRBV7-2 and TRBJ1-6; D remains unclear. The CDR3 contains 13 residues. CDR1 SGHTA and CDR2 FQGNSA come from the germline V gene. Trimming took off 2 bases at V and 9 bases at J, with 8 bases between the two ends. CDR3 sequence (DNA): TGTGCCAGCAGCTTATCAGCGGGTTCACCCCTCCACTTT. Its protein is CASSLSAGSPLHF. The whole variable domain, filled in from reference TRBV7-2 and TRBJ1-6, reads GAGVSQSPSNKVTEKGKDVELRCDPISGHTALYWYRQSLGQGLEFLIYFQGNSAPDKSGLPSDRFSAERTGGSVSTLTIQRTQQEDSAVYLCASSLSAGSPLHFGNGTRLTVT.

V usage is TRBV19 and J usage is TRBJ2-1, with 7 bases matching TRBD2. CDR1 is LNHDA, CDR2 SQIVND, per germline (reference sequence). With 3 bases clipped from V and 0 bases from J, the junction kept 5 bases outside the gene matches. This CDR3 is built from 16 residues. Here the CDR3 DNA reads TGTGCCAGTAGTATCTCCAGCGGGGTCTCCTACAATGAGCAGTTCTTC. This translates into CASSISSGVSYNEQFF.

This clone was found once. V and J are TRBV6-1 and TRBJ1-2; TRBD1 agrees at 8 bases. Unmatched junction bases numbered 5, after V lost 2 bases and J lost 12 bases. The CDR3 runs to 12 residues. Germline lookup yields CDR1 MNHNS and CDR2 SASEGT. The CDR3 sequence is CASSELQGVHTF. CDR3 nucleotides: TGTGCCAGCAGTGAACTACAGGGGGTACACACCTTC.

This clone was observed a handful of times. The gene calls are TRBV4-3 and TRBJ1-1; D is perhaps TRBD1 (5 bases). Trimming took off 1 base at V and 5 bases at J, with 17 bases between the two ends. The CDR3 totals 16 residues. From germline, CDR1 is LGHNA and CDR2 YSLEER. The CDR3 coding sequence is TGCGCCAGCAGCCAAGGGGTAAGAAGCGGGGCTACTGAAGCTTTCTTT. It is translated as CASSQGVRSGATEAFF.

The gene calls are TRBV21-1 and TRBJ1-5; the table's D call TRBD1 went unverified against the DNA. TRBV21-1 is an annotated pseudogene. The CDR3 totals 16 residues. The CDR3 nucleotides read TGTGCCAGCAGCTCCCCCGGGGGACAGTGCAATCAGCCCCAGCATTTT. Translated, it gives CASSSPGGQCNQPQHF.

The gene calls are TRBV5-4 and TRBJ2-4, with D possibly being TRBD2 (7 bases). CDR3 length: 19 amino acids. Trimming took off 2 bases at V and 2 bases at J, with 23 bases between the two ends. Germline assignment: CDR1 SGHNT and CDR2 YYREEE (reference sequence). The chain's CDR3 is CASSFRTGGGGLTKNIQYF. The DNA of the CDR3 is TGTGCCAGCAGCTTTAGAACGGGAGGAGGGGGACTAACCAAAAACATTCAGTACTTC.

The chain joins TRBV3-1 (or the pseudogene TRBV3-2) to TRBJ2-5, with 10 bases that match TRBD1. V was clipped by 1 base and J by 5 bases; unmatched bases: 4. The CDR3 contains 15 residues. Germline V CDR1 and CDR2: LGHDT, YNNKEL (reference sequence). DNA for the CDR3: TGTGCCAGCAGCCAAGGACAGGGGGCTGGGGAGACCCAGTACTTC. Encoded protein: CASSQGQGAGETQYF.

The rearrangement uses TRBV5-4 and TRBJ2-1; TRBD1 matches at 10 bases. Germline lookup yields CDR1 SGHNT and CDR2 YYREEE (reference sequence). The ends lost 2 bases at V and 9 bases at J; junction bases unmatched: 8. The CDR3 is made up of 15 amino acids. The CDR3 DNA reads as TGTGCCAGCAGCTTACCGGGACAGGGGTACGGTGAGCAGTTCTTC. Its translation: CASSLPGQGYGEQFF.

J is TRBJ2-7 and V is TRBV19; 9 bases align to TRBD2. CDR1 and CDR2 from the germline V gene are LNHDA and SQIVND (reference sequence). Germline trimming cut 5 bases from V and 5 bases from J; bases unmatched to any gene: 7. The CDR3 length is 14 residues. CDR3 DNA sequence: TGTGCCAGTAGTGTTCGCGGGGGGGACAACGAGCAGTACTTC. Residues: CASSVRGGDNEQYF.

The gene calls are TRBV2 and TRBJ2-5, with 7 positions matching TRBD2. Germline trimming cut 8 bases from V and 5 bases from J; bases unmatched to any gene: 8. Germline loops: CDR1 SNHLY, CDR2 FYNNEI. This CDR3 has 13 amino acids. For the CDR3, the DNA is TGTGCCAGCTCGATGAGGCGGGAGGAGACCCAGTACTTC. It is translated as CASSMRREETQYF.

The V gene is TRBV29-1, the J gene TRBJ2-3, with 9 positions matching TRBD2. CDR1 and CDR2 from the germline V gene are SQVTM and ANQGSEA. The J segment lost 5 bases and the V segment lost 5 bases, leaving 8 bases of the junction unmatched. This CDR3 contains 14 residues. Here the CDR3 DNA reads TGCAGCGTTCAACTGCGGGGGGGCAGAGATACGCAGTATTTT. It yields the protein CSVQLRGGRDTQYF.

In its sample, this clone was seen once. The rearrangement links TRBV7-9 to TRBJ1-1, with D uncertain. This CDR3 is built from 13 residues. Deletions cut 4 bases from V and 1 base from J, with 7 bases between. Germline CDR1 SEHNR, CDR2 FQNEAQ (reference sequence). This CDR3 is CASSSTENTEAFF. The CDR3 DNA sequence: TGTGCCAGCAGCTCAACAGAGAACACTGAAGCTTTCTTT.

This chain joins TRBV5-4 and TRBJ2-1, with 10 bases matching TRBD2. The ends lost 4 bases at V and 7 bases at J; junction bases unmatched: 8. Germline CDR1 reads SGHNT; CDR2 reads YYREEE (reference sequence). This CDR3 has 15 amino acids. The CDR3: CASSPLAGDGNEQFF. CDR3 in DNA: TGTGCCAGCAGCCCGCTAGCGGGAGACGGGAATGAGCAGTTCTTC.

In DNA, the CDR3 is TGTGCCAGCAGCCCGGGACAGGGGAGGATTCAGTACTTC. Its translation is CASSPGQGRIQYF. V and J are TRBV6-2 or TRBV6-3 and TRBJ2-4, with 10 bases aligning to TRBD1. This CDR3 has 13 residues. J lost 10 bases, V lost 6 bases, and 6 bases had no gene match. Germline CDR1 reads MNHEY; CDR2 reads SVGEGT.

This chain uses TRBV27 with TRBJ2-3; 8 nucleotides match TRBD2. CDR1 is MNHEY and CDR2 is SMNVEV in the germline V gene (reference sequence). Trimming at V came to 5 bases and at J to 0 bases, leaving 1 base not matched to a gene. There are 14 residues in the CDR3. CDR3 sequence: CASSTSGSTDTQYF. CDR3 nucleotide sequence: TGTGCCAGCAGTACTAGCGGAAGCACAGATACGCAGTATTTT.

The chain employs TRBV10-1 and TRBJ2-1; 13 bases are a match to TRBD2. The V gene end was trimmed by 5 bases and the J gene end by 0 bases; junction bases not matched to a gene: 7. The CDR3 totals 18 residues. Germline V gives CDR1 WNHNN, CDR2 SYGVQD (reference sequence). The CDR3 spells CASSRTSGGASSYNEQFF. CDR3 in DNA: TGCGCCAGCAGTAGGACTAGCGGGGGAGCGAGCTCCTACAATGAGCAGTTCTTC.

The genes are TRBV13 and TRBJ2-2; 8 bases map to TRBD1. The CDR3 contains 17 residues. Germline CDR1 is PRHDT and CDR2 is FYEKMQ (reference sequence). V shed 5 bases and J 1 base; nucleotides not matched to a gene: 9. The CDR3 DNA sequence: TGTGCCAGCAGCCGTTTCCGCGGGACAGGGAACACCGGGGAGCTGTTTTTT. As protein: CASSRFRGTGNTGELFF.

The chain couples TRBV19 to TRBJ1-5; D unresolved. The germline V gene has CDR1 LNHDA and CDR2 SQIVND (reference sequence). The CDR3 length is 16 residues. With 3 bases removed from V and 1 base from J, the gap between germline ends came to 13 bases. The DNA of the CDR3 is TGTGCCAGTAGTATGAAAATACTCGGGAGCAATCAGCCCCAGCATTTT. Its translation: CASSMKILGSNQPQHF.

This clone was seen ten or more times. CDR3: CASSPGQGAIETQYF. The CDR3 DNA is TGTGCCAGCAGCCCGGGACAGGGGGCTATAGAGACCCAGTACTTC. The rearrangement uses TRBV6-6 and TRBJ2-5, with 12 bases lining up with TRBD1. V lost 6 bases and J lost 4; bases outside the gene matches: 6. Looked up from germline, CDR1 is MNHNY and CDR2 is SVGAGI (reference sequence). This CDR3 is built from 15 residues.

V usage is TRBV28 and J usage is TRBJ1-4; weak D call: TRBD1 (6 bases). Germline loops: CDR1 MDHEN, CDR2 SYDVKM. The ends were cut back, 6 bases at V and 0 bases at J, with 11 bases in the middle. The CDR3 extends over 15 amino acids. The CDR3 loop reads CASSRTESTNEKLFF. The CDR3 DNA follows: TGTGCCAGCAGCCGGACAGAGTCAACTAATGAAAAACTGTTTTTT.

The chain has TRBV19 and TRBJ1-1; the D gene is possibly TRBD1 (5 bases). The CDR3 has 14 amino acids. Trimming stripped 3 bases from V and 4 bases from J, with 12 bases between. CDR1 is LNHDA and CDR2 is SQIVND in the germline V gene (reference sequence). The CDR3 nucleotides read TGTGCCAGTAGTATGAAGGGGTTGGGCACTGAAGCTTTCTTT. Its translation: CASSMKGLGTEAFF.

The J gene is TRBJ2-2, the V gene TRBV7-2; 8 bases line up with TRBD1. The CDR3 is 16 residues long. Germline lookup yields CDR1 SGHTA and CDR2 FQGNSA. V was clipped by 6 bases and J by 5 bases; unmatched bases: 11. The DNA of the CDR3 is TGTGCCAGCAGTAACCGGGACAGGCTTCTTACCGGGGAGCTGTTTTTT. It yields the protein CASSNRDRLLTGELFF.

Here the CDR3 reads CASEGANYGYTF. CDR3 DNA sequence: TGTGCCAGCGAGGGAGCTAACTATGGCTACACCTTC. The chain combines TRBV28 with TRBJ1-2; D not resolved. The CDR3 consists of 12 residues. Trimming shortened V by 8 bases and J by 0 bases, and 7 bases separated the two germline ends. The germline CDR1 and CDR2 sequences are MDHEN and SYDVKM.

This clone was picked up one time. This chain uses TRBV19 with TRBJ1-5, with 7 nucleotides matching TRBD1. The CDR3 consists of 15 residues. Germline CDR1 LNHDA, CDR2 SQIVND (reference sequence). V dropped 7 bases and J dropped 2; count of bases not matched to a gene: 8. The CDR3 loop is CASNRNDRGNQPQHF. The CDR3 DNA reads TGTGCCAGTAACAGAAATGACAGGGGCAATCAGCCCCAGCATTTT. The full variable domain, with the rest looked up from reference TRBV19 and TRBJ1-5, is DGGITQSPKYLFRKEGQNVTLSCEQNLNHDAMYWYRQDPGQGLRLIYYSQIVNDFQKGDIAEGYSVSREKKESFPLTVTSAQKNPTAFYLCASNRNDRGNQPQHFGDGTRLSIL.

As regards this clone: The sample carries other DNA sequences with the same CDR3. This sequence joins TRBV30 and TRBJ1-5; D perhaps matches TRBD1 (5 bases). The germline V and J ends were trimmed by 0 bases and 6 bases, with 15 bases remaining between them. This CDR3 spans 15 amino acids. CDR1 GTSNPN and CDR2 SVGIG come from the germline V gene (reference sequence). The CDR3 loop reads CAWSVRGGWGQPQHF. In nucleotides, the CDR3 is TGTGCCTGGAGTGTACGTGGGGGGTGGGGTCAGCCCCAGCATTTT.